This T cell receptor beta chain was observed in a study of blood T cell repertoires in COVID-19. Profiling relied on immunoSEQ multiplex PCR, and the TCRdb table lists in-frame clones only, not all of them. The repertoire holds more than 150,000 clones, with roughly 80% as singletons. There are 15 residues in the CDR3. Germline V gene lookup returns CDR1 MNHNY and CDR2 SVGAGI (reference sequence). Deletions cut 0 bases from V and 3 bases from J, with 12 bases between. This clonotype originated in a woman over 75 with COVID-19, enrolled during active disease. Sequenced: peripheral blood. This sequence joins TRBV6-6 and TRBJ2-7; unclear D gene. CDR3 nucleotides: TGTGCCAGCAGTTACTCAGCCGCACGGTACTACGAGCAGTACTTC. Residues: CASSYSAARYYEQYF.